The entry below gives a single T cell receptor (beta chain) sequence along with its context. This specimen comes from a study of blood T cell repertoires in COVID-19. Study-wide background: The United States, Italy and Spain were the sources of the acute and convalescent COVID-19 samples.

Original data processing: The assay estimated nucleated cells by amplifying reference gene primers. Sequencing used immunoSEQ multiplex PCR; TCRdb keeps in-frame clones, though not all of them. Clone size and V and J calls were adopted from that table, with D and trimming inferred from the DNA. The sample yields around 270,000 clones, about 89% seen once. This CDR3 has 15 amino acids. Germline loops: CDR1 SGHTA, CDR2 FQGNSA. The V segment lost 4 bases and the J segment 7 bases; nucleotides outside the gene matches: 9. The chain combines TRBV7-2 with TRBJ2-7; 11 positions match TRBD2. The sample consisted of peripheral blood. The sequence derives from a man younger than 40 with acute or convalescent COVID-19. CDR3 loop: CASSSYLAGGREQYF. The CDR3 DNA follows: TGTGCCAGCAGCTCCTATCTAGCGGGGGGTAGAGAGCAGTACTTC.